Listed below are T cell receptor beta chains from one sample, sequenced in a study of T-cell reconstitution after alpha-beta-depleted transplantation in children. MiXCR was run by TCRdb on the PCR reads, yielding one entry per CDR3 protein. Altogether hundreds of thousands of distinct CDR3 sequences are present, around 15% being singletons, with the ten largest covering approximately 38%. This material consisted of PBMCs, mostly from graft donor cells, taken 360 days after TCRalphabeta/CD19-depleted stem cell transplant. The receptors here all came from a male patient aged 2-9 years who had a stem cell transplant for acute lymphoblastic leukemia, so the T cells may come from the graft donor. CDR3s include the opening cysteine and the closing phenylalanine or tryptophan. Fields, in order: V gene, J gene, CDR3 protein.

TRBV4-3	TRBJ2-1	CASSQKPYNRVGSYNEQFF
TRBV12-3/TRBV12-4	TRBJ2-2	CASAGTFRTGELFF
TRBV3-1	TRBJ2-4	CASSQDLGRVLAKNIQYF
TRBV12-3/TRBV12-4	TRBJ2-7	CASSHKVSSYEQYF
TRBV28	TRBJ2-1	CASSQTLAGASYNEQFF
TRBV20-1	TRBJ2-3	CSAQRLAGWGTQYF
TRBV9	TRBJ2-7	CASSRQRAREGRYEQYF
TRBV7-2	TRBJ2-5	CASSFPPRGFLKFAQYF
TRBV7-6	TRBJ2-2	CASSLESSGELFF
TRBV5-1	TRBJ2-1	CASSLVLAGGYEQFF
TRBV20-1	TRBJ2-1	CSATAYYNEQFF
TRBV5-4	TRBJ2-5	CASSPQNQKTQYF
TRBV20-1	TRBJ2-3	CSASPGGVTSTYSTDTQYF
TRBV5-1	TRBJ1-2	CASSLDNNYGYTF
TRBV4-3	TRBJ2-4	CASSQGGRTDIQYF
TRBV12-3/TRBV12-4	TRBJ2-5	CASSLAGVETQYF
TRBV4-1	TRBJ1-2	CASSPLSRRNYGYTF
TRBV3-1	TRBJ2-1	CASGHRGSQVNEQFF
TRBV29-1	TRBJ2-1	CSVVVGLAGLDNEQFF
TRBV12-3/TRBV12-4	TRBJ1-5	CASSPDRDTVQPQHF
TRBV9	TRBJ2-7	CASSVGLRGQGSYEQYF
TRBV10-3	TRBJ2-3	CAILEPAEVGHDTQYF
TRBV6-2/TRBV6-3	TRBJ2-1	CASSDDSLTFHNEQFF
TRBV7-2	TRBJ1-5	CASSFTGDQPQHF
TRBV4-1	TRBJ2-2	CASSHRIAGPGELFF
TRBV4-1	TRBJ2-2	CASSLGLAGAGELFF
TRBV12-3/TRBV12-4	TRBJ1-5	CASSWAGAHQPQHF
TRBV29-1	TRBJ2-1	CSVELWREGLDNEQFF
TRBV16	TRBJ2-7	CASSHRVPLTYEQYF
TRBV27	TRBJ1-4	CASSSSRRGLGEKLFF
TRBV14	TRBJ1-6	CASSQGLEVSPLHF
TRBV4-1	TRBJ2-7	CASSQGRGSYEQYF
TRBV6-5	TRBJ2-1	CAGGGTGGLGIVNNEQFF
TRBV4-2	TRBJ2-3	CASSLGGGPTDTQYF
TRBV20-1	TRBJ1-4	CSARALGGPNEKLFF
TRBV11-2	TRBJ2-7	CASSLEGVGPFSSYEQYF
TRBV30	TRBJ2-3	CAWRRQGLDTQYF
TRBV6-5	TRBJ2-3	CASSYSVEADTQYF